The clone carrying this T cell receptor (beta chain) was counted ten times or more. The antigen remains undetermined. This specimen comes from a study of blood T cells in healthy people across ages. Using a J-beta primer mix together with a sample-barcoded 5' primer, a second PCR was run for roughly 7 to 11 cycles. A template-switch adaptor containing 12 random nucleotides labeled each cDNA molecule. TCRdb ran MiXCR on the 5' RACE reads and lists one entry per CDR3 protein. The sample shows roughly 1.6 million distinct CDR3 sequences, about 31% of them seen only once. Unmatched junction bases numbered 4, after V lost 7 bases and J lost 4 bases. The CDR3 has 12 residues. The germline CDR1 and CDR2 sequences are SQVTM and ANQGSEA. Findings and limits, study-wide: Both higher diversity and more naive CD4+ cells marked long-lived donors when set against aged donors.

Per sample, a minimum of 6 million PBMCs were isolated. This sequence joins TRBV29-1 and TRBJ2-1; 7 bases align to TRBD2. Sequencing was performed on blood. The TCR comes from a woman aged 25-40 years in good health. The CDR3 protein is CSGGSRYNEQFF. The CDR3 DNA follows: TGCAGCGGCGGGAGTCGGTACAATGAGCAGTTCTTC.